The 9 T cell receptor beta chains in this list originate from one sample, sequenced in a study of blood T cell repertoires in COVID-19. Libraries were prepared by immunoSEQ multiplex PCR; TCRdb keeps only in-frame clonotypes and omits some of them. The sample lists around 300,000 clones, roughly 85% seen once, with around 10% in the top ten. Material: peripheral blood. The receptors were gathered from a woman between 65 and 79 years old with acute or convalescent COVID-19.

This chain uses TRBV7-9 with TRBJ1-1, with 8 bases fitting TRBD1. V was pared by 5 bases and J by 0 bases, with 5 bases of the junction left unmatched. The CDR3 consists of 15 residues. Germline V gene sequence: CDR1 SEHNR, CDR2 FQNEAQ (reference sequence). The CDR3 DNA reads TGTGCCAGCAGCGCGAGACAGGGGATGAACACTGAAGCTTTCTTT. Translation: CASSARQGMNTEAFF. Full variable domain (outside the CDR3, taken from reference TRBV7-9 and TRBJ1-1): DTGVSQNPRHKITKRGQNVTFRCDPISEHNRLYWYRQTLGQGPEFLTYFQNEAQLEKSRLLSDRFSAERPKGSFSTLEIQRTEQGDSAMYLCASSARQGMNTEAFFGQGTRLTVV.

The chain recombines TRBV6-1 with TRBJ2-5, with D possibly matching TRBD2 (7 bases). Trimming shortened V by 1 base and J by 4 bases, and 13 bases separated the two germline ends. This CDR3 region has 15 residues. Germline V gives CDR1 MNHNS, CDR2 SASEGT. The CDR3 region is CASSEEGGPRETQYF. The CDR3 coding sequence is TGTGCCAGCAGTGAAGAGGGGGGGCCCCGAGAGACCCAGTACTTC.

This rearrangement joins TRBV5-4 to TRBJ2-3; no firm D call. The CDR3 has 12 amino acids. Per the germline V gene, CDR1 is SGHNT and CDR2 is YYREEE (reference sequence). Trimming stripped 4 bases from V and 0 bases from J, with 3 bases between. DNA for the CDR3: TGTGCCAGCAGCCCTAGCACAGATACGCAGTATTTT. Protein: CASSPSTDTQYF.

The rearrangement links TRBV10-3 to TRBJ1-2; 9 bases are shared with TRBD1. Germline V gene data show CDR1 as ENHRY and CDR2 as SYGVKD. J gave up 4 bases and V 7 bases, and 4 bases lay outside the gene matches. This CDR3 is built from 13 residues. The CDR3 sequence is CAITQGQGYGYTF. The CDR3 nucleotides are TGTGCCATCACACAGGGACAGGGCTATGGCTACACCTTC.

The genes are TRBV20-1 and TRBJ1-2, with D perhaps TRBD1 (6 bases). Germline CDR1 reads DFQATT; CDR2 reads SNEGSKA (reference sequence). CDR3 length: 11 amino acids. The V gene lost 5 bases and the J gene lost 10 bases, with 14 bases spanning the gap. DNA of the CDR3: TGCAGTGCTCCTAGGACAGTCTACTACACCTTC. Its protein is CSAPRTVYYTF.

The genes are TRBV4-1 and TRBJ2-5; 10 bases are a match to TRBD1. V lost 2 bases to trimming and J lost 5 bases; unmatched junction nucleotides: 5. The CDR3 extends over 15 amino acids. Germline loops: CDR1 MGHRA, CDR2 YSYEKL. The CDR3 DNA sequence: TGCGCCAGCAGCCAACGGGACAGGGGAGGGGAGACCCAGTACTTC. This gives the protein CASSQRDRGGETQYF.

This sequence joins TRBV5-6 and TRBJ2-5; 9 positions agree with TRBD2. Germline V gives CDR1 SGHDT, CDR2 YYEEEE. This CDR3 region has 15 residues. The J segment lost 2 bases and the V segment lost 4 bases, leaving 6 bases of the junction unmatched. The DNA for the CDR3 is TGTGCCAGCAGCCGGGGAGCGGGGGGACAAGAGACCCAGTACTTC. This translates into CASSRGAGGQETQYF.

The V and J genes are TRBV20-1 and TRBJ1-1; D is unresolved. CDR3 length equals 11 residues. Germline loops: CDR1 DFQATT, CDR2 SNEGSKA (reference sequence). CDR3 nucleotide sequence: TGCAGCGCACACCATCAGGTGTCAGCTTTCTTT. This translates into CSAHHQVSAFF.

This sequence joins TRBV3-1 (or the pseudogene TRBV3-2) and TRBJ2-3; D is perhaps TRBD2 (6 bases). Germline values: CDR1 LGHDT, CDR2 YNNKEL (reference sequence). The CDR3 is 14 amino acids. V lost 4 bases and J lost 0, with 8 bases in between. This CDR3 is CASSRSGSTDTQYF. The CDR3 nucleotides read TGTGCCAGCAGCCGGAGCGGGAGCACAGATACGCAGTATTTT.